The T cell receptor (beta chain) under discussion was sequenced for a study of T cells after yellow fever vaccination. Turning to the study itself: In the case of low-cell-number fractions, SMART-Seq v4 Ultra Low Input was used for preparation. Study observations and caveats: Booster sampling recovered most clones from primary vaccination (approximately 97% CD4, around 88% CD8). Although the secondary response was weaker, it peaked faster, at day 5 versus 15. Clonotypes found in both CD4 and CD8 compartments made up a small share.

From the 5' RACE reads, TCRdb called clonotypes with MiXCR, one entry per CDR3 protein. The table lists roughly 63,000 distinct CDR3 sequences, about 7.8% of them singletons. This clonotype appeared many times. No antigen is known for it. Per the germline V gene, CDR1 is MDHEN and CDR2 is SYDVKM. The ends lost 7 bases at V and 7 bases at J; junction bases unmatched: 5. This CDR3 region has 13 residues. The V call is TRBV28, the J call TRBJ2-2, with 8 positions matching TRBD2. Sequenced here: CD8+ T cells sorted from PBMCs, sampled 15 days after the yellow fever booster vaccination. This sequence was found in a man aged 25 to 40 who received the YFV17D yellow fever vaccine. Here the CDR3 reads CASKREPNGELFF. The CDR3 DNA reads as TGTGCCAGCAAGCGGGAGCCCAACGGGGAGCTGTTTTTT. The whole variable domain, filled in from reference TRBV28 and TRBJ2-2, reads DVKVTQSSRYLVKRTGEKVFLECVQDMDHENMFWYRQDPGLGLRLIYFSYDVKMKEKGDIPEGYSVSREKKERFSLILESASTNQTSMYLCASKREPNGELFFGEGSRLTVL.